These T cell receptor beta chains were read from a single sample in a study of T cells in Graves' hyperthyroidism and ophthalmopathy. A single record per CDR3 protein comes from TCRdb applying MiXCR to the multiplex PCR reads. The sample consists of around 450,000 distinct CDR3 sequences, about 15% of them appearing once. Sequences were obtained from blood. These receptors were collected from a woman between 18 and 30 years old with Graves' hyperthyroidism. Each CDR3 is given with its conserved first and last residue. Each record gives: CDR3 protein, CDR3 DNA, V gene, J gene, clone size, D gene. A D gene is named only where the DNA matches it firmly. Clone size is shown for a subset of rows, as once, few, many or a class of expanded clone.

CDR3 protein: CASSPGTGGPSTQYF; CDR3 DNA: TGTGCCAGCAGCCCCGGGACAGGTGGACCTAGTACGCAGTATTTT; V gene: TRBV2; J gene: TRBJ2-3; clone size: many; D gene: TRBD1
CDR3 protein: CASGESGRGGTDTQYF; CDR3 DNA: TGCGCCAGCGGTGAGTCGGGCAGGGGGGGGACAGATACGCAGTATTTT; V gene: TRBV10-1; J gene: TRBJ2-3; clone size: .; D gene: .
CDR3 protein: CASSEYRDTGELFF; CDR3 DNA: TGTGCCAGCAGTGAATACAGGGACACCGGGGAGCTGTTTTTT; V gene: TRBV25-1; J gene: TRBJ2-2; clone size: many; D gene: .
CDR3 protein: CASILQGALNYGYTF; CDR3 DNA: TGTGCCAGCATCCTACAGGGGGCCCTCAACTATGGCTACACCTTC; V gene: TRBV7-2; J gene: TRBJ1-2; clone size: many; D gene: TRBD1
CDR3 protein: CASRRPGLGVSEQYF; CDR3 DNA: TGTGCCAGCAGGCGGCCGGGACTAGGTGTGAGCGAGCAGTACTTC; V gene: TRBV12-3/TRBV12-4; J gene: TRBJ2-7; clone size: many; D gene: TRBD2
CDR3 protein: CASSPIKGTTDTQYF; CDR3 DNA: TGTGCCAGCTCACCAATTAAGGGTACCACAGATACGCAGTATTTT; V gene: TRBV18; J gene: TRBJ2-3; clone size: few; D gene: .
CDR3 protein: CATATGGDNQPQHF; CDR3 DNA: TGTGCCACCGCGACAGGGGGCGACAATCAGCCCCAGCATTTT; V gene: TRBV24-1; J gene: TRBJ1-5; clone size: .; D gene: TRBD1
CDR3 protein: CASSITDSSNEKLFF; CDR3 DNA: TGTGCCAGCAGTATTACAGACAGTTCAAATGAAAAACTGTTTTTT; V gene: TRBV7-6; J gene: TRBJ1-4; clone size: few; D gene: .
CDR3 protein: CASSEGVGGTDQPQHF; CDR3 DNA: TGCGCCAGCAGTGAGGGGGTCGGCGGGACCGATCAGCCCCAGCATTTT; V gene: TRBV10-1; J gene: TRBJ1-5; clone size: .; D gene: .
CDR3 protein: CASSGPGQGYTEAFF; CDR3 DNA: TGTGCCAGCTCAGGACCGGGACAGGGATACACTGAAGCTTTCTTT; V gene: TRBV18; J gene: TRBJ1-1; clone size: many; D gene: TRBD1
CDR3 protein: CASSLGILATLSSYNEQFF; CDR3 DNA: TGCGCCAGCAGCTTGGGTATCCTAGCGACCCTTAGCTCCTACAATGAGCAGTTCTTC; V gene: TRBV5-1; J gene: TRBJ2-1; clone size: .; D gene: .
CDR3 protein: CASSWGGAYEQYF; CDR3 DNA: TGTGCCAGCAGCTGGGGGGGGGCCTACGAGCAGTACTTC; V gene: TRBV11-2; J gene: TRBJ2-7; clone size: many; D gene: TRBD2
CDR3 protein: CASSYRVNEQFF; CDR3 DNA: TGTGCCAGCAGTTACAGGGTTAATGAGCAGTTCTTC; V gene: TRBV12-3/TRBV12-4; J gene: TRBJ2-1; clone size: many; D gene: .
CDR3 protein: CASSQTGGYNEQFF; CDR3 DNA: TGTGCCAGCAGCCAGACAGGGGGATACAATGAGCAGTTCTTC; V gene: TRBV11-2; J gene: TRBJ2-1; clone size: many; D gene: TRBD1
CDR3 protein: CASSFDRERGVSYNEQFF; CDR3 DNA: TGTGCCAGCAGTTTCGACAGGGAGCGGGGAGTCTCCTACAATGAGCAGTTCTTC; V gene: TRBV27; J gene: TRBJ2-1; clone size: many; D gene: .
CDR3 protein: CASSQDFDTAAFF; CDR3 DNA: TGCGCCAGCAGCCAAGATTTCGACACCGCCGCTTTCTTT; V gene: TRBV4-1; J gene: TRBJ1-1; clone size: many; D gene: .
CDR3 protein: CASSLSSGTGFEQYF; CDR3 DNA: TGTGCCAGCAGCTTGTCTTCCGGGACAGGGTTCGAGCAGTACTTC; V gene: TRBV5-5; J gene: TRBJ2-7; clone size: many; D gene: TRBD1
CDR3 protein: CSARPLAGGLPYNEQFF; CDR3 DNA: TGCAGTGCTAGACCCCTAGCGGGAGGCCTCCCCTACAATGAGCAGTTCTTC; V gene: TRBV20-1; J gene: TRBJ2-1; clone size: .; D gene: TRBD2
CDR3 protein: CASSLFGNTIYF; CDR3 DNA: TGTGCCAGCAGCTTATTTGGAAACACCATATATTTT; V gene: TRBV13; J gene: TRBJ1-3; clone size: few; D gene: .
CDR3 protein: CASSYSTRTDTQYF; CDR3 DNA: TGTGCCAGCAGTTACTCGACTAGGACAGATACGCAGTATTTT; V gene: TRBV6-5; J gene: TRBJ2-3; clone size: many; D gene: .
CDR3 protein: CASSARDNSYEQYF; CDR3 DNA: TGTGCCAGCAGCGCTCGGGACAACTCCTACGAGCAGTACTTC; V gene: TRBV7-6; J gene: TRBJ2-7; clone size: .; D gene: .
CDR3 protein: CASMKTSLYEQLF; CDR3 DNA: TGTGCCAGCATGAAGACTAGTCTTTATGAGCAGCTCTTC; V gene: TRBV2; J gene: TRBJ2-1; clone size: .; D gene: .
CDR3 protein: CASSMTSGRPLEQYF; CDR3 DNA: TGTGCCAGCAGCATGACTAGCGGGAGGCCCCTCGAGCAGTACTTC; V gene: TRBV28; J gene: TRBJ2-7; clone size: many; D gene: TRBD2
CDR3 protein: CASSSKTGYNSPLHF; CDR3 DNA: TGTGCCAGCAGTTCTAAGACAGGGTATAATTCACCCCTCCACTTT; V gene: TRBV28; J gene: TRBJ1-6; clone size: many; D gene: TRBD1
CDR3 protein: CASSQMGLAKNIQYF; CDR3 DNA: TGCGCCAGCAGCCAAATGGGGTTAGCCAAAAACATTCAGTACTTC; V gene: TRBV4-1; J gene: TRBJ2-4; clone size: few; D gene: .
CDR3 protein: CSARTRLGTDTQYF; CDR3 DNA: TGCAGTGCTAGAACCCGGCTTGGTACAGATACGCAGTATTTT; V gene: TRBV20-1; J gene: TRBJ2-3; clone size: many; D gene: .
CDR3 protein: CASSFYASGSTDTQYF; CDR3 DNA: TGTGCCAGCAGCTTCTACGCTAGCGGGAGTACAGATACGCAGTATTTT; V gene: TRBV7-6; J gene: TRBJ2-3; clone size: many; D gene: TRBD2
CDR3 protein: CSVRNTEAFF; CDR3 DNA: TGCAGCGTGAGGAACACTGAAGCTTTCTTT; V gene: TRBV29-1; J gene: TRBJ1-1; clone size: many; D gene: .
CDR3 protein: CSAADREYQPQHF; CDR3 DNA: TGCAGTGCTGCGGACAGGGAGTATCAGCCCCAGCATTTT; V gene: TRBV20-1; J gene: TRBJ1-5; clone size: many; D gene: TRBD1
CDR3 protein: CASSLGTGGNAWSYGYTF; CDR3 DNA: TGCGCCAGCAGCTTGGGGACAGGGGGCAACGCGTGGAGCTATGGCTACACCTTC; V gene: TRBV5-1; J gene: TRBJ1-2; clone size: .; D gene: TRBD1
CDR3 protein: CASSQGARSHYEQYF; CDR3 DNA: TGCGCCAGCAGCCAAGGGGCGCGGTCCCACTACGAGCAGTACTTC; V gene: TRBV4-1; J gene: TRBJ2-7; clone size: few; D gene: .
CDR3 protein: CSGSVGAVNTEAFF; CDR3 DNA: TGCAGCGGATCAGTCGGGGCCGTGAACACTGAAGCTTTCTTT; V gene: TRBV29-1; J gene: TRBJ1-1; clone size: many; D gene: .
CDR3 protein: CASSLRDRGSGAEAFF; CDR3 DNA: TGTGCCAGCAGCCTACGGGACAGGGGTTCGGGCGCTGAAGCTTTCTTT; V gene: TRBV5-4; J gene: TRBJ1-1; clone size: many; D gene: TRBD1
CDR3 protein: CASSLAGVEFYGYTF; CDR3 DNA: TGTGCCAGCAGCTTAGCGGGGGTCGAGTTCTATGGCTACACCTTC; V gene: TRBV7-2; J gene: TRBJ1-2; clone size: few; D gene: .
CDR3 protein: CASSALTDTQYF; CDR3 DNA: TGTGCCAGCAGTGCTCTAACAGATACGCAGTATTTT; V gene: TRBV6-1; J gene: TRBJ2-3; clone size: many; D gene: .
CDR3 protein: CSVRTESNYNSPLHF; CDR3 DNA: TGCAGTGTTCGGACAGAATCTAACTATAATTCACCCCTCCACTTT; V gene: TRBV20-1; J gene: TRBJ1-6; clone size: few; D gene: .
CDR3 protein: CASSIFGGVDTQYF; CDR3 DNA: TGTGCCAGTAGTATTTTCGGTGGCGTTGATACGCAGTATTTT; V gene: TRBV19; J gene: TRBJ2-3; clone size: .; D gene: .
CDR3 protein: CASSLVGGRDTDTQYF; CDR3 DNA: TGTGCCAGCAGTTTAGTTGGCGGGCGTGACACAGATACGCAGTATTTT; V gene: TRBV27; J gene: TRBJ2-3; clone size: many; D gene: .
CDR3 protein: CASSPTGTSWETQYF; CDR3 DNA: TGTGCCAGCTCACCTACCGGGACTAGCTGGGAGACCCAGTACTTC; V gene: TRBV18; J gene: TRBJ2-5; clone size: many; D gene: TRBD2
CDR3 protein: CASSPGSSNQPQHF; CDR3 DNA: TGTGCCAGCTCCCCGGGATCCAGCAATCAGCCCCAGCATTTT; V gene: TRBV18; J gene: TRBJ1-5; clone size: many; D gene: .
CDR3 protein: CASSSDPGNEQYF; CDR3 DNA: TGTGCCAGCAGCTCTGACCCGGGAAACGAGCAGTACTTC; V gene: TRBV5-8; J gene: TRBJ2-7; clone size: many; D gene: .
CDR3 protein: CASSLGSGRGNEQFF; CDR3 DNA: TGTGCCAGCAGTTTAGGGAGCGGGAGGGGTAATGAGCAGTTCTTC; V gene: TRBV28; J gene: TRBJ2-1; clone size: many; D gene: TRBD2
CDR3 protein: CAIMGTGGNEQYF; CDR3 DNA: TGTGCCATCATGGGGACAGGGGGCAACGAGCAGTACTTC; V gene: TRBV10-3; J gene: TRBJ2-7; clone size: .; D gene: TRBD1
CDR3 protein: CASSPGTSGNPGELFF; CDR3 DNA: TGTGCCAGCAGCCCGGGGACTAGCGGGAACCCCGGGGAGCTGTTTTTT; V gene: TRBV7-3; J gene: TRBJ2-2; clone size: many; D gene: TRBD2
CDR3 protein: CASGPGAGSHEQFF; CDR3 DNA: TGCGCCAGCGGACCGGGGGCGGGGTCCCATGAGCAGTTCTTC; V gene: TRBV5-1; J gene: TRBJ2-1; clone size: .; D gene: .